Included here is one TCR beta chain sequence, with context. There are a few counts of this clonotype. The target of this receptor is not known. No base quality information exists; no much larger clone differs at one position. PBMCs were isolated by Ficoll-Paque density gradient centrifugation. The sequencer listed for this sample is Illumina NovaSeq 6000. TCRalpha and TCRbeta cDNA libraries were built by 5'RACE with constant-segment primers, adding sample barcodes and unique molecular identifiers. RNA was extracted from every sample with Trizol reagent. The libraries were amplified in two PCR steps, and the second step added a second sample barcode and Illumina TruSeq adapters. Libraries were sequenced on an Illumina NovaSeq with 2 x 150 bp paired-end reads. In the authors' own workflow: Reads were demultiplexed and collapsed into UMI-guided consensus sequences with migec v1.2.7. With mixcr v2.1.11, UMI consensuses were aligned to TRA and TRB V and J templates and assembled into clonotypes. Expanded or contracted clonotypes were those called significant by both edgeR and NoisET, with noise models trained on biological replicates. edgeR calls used a false discovery rate-adjusted p below 0.01 and a log2 fold-change threshold of 1. As an exploratory analysis of dynamics, max-normalized trajectories of the 1000 most abundant clonotypes were examined with PCA combined with hierarchical clustering. The CD4 or CD8 phenotype of responding clones was assigned using the separately sequenced CD4+ and CD8+ repertoires. The public reads were reprocessed in TCRdb via fastp at Q25 and MiXCR, keeping in-frame beta chains. When rows share a CDR3 protein, they turn into one entry using the most common DNA and genes. TCRdb, not the authors, supplied the V and J calls. In this sample the table shows more than 300,000 distinct CDR3 sequences, 13% to 15% of which occur a single time. Around a fifth of the sample is in the top ten clones.

This sample stems from a study of T-cell memory formation after mild COVID-19 (dated by TCRdb to the early 2020s). General notes on the study: TCR sequence clusters from the two donors were found to be largely donor specific. T-cell clones expanding and contracting after mild COVID-19 in two donors were tracked by longitudinal TCRalpha and TCRbeta repertoire sequencing. The cohort was made up of two young adult volunteers, one female and one male, who were previously healthy. What the authors observed across the whole study: Some responding clones were found in pre-infection memory, which suggests that pre-existing cross-reactive memory T cells took part in the SARS-CoV-2 response. The study covered only a couple of mild cases, and larger cohorts including severe cases with pre-infection samples were considered necessary. Clones that contracted from day 15 to 85 showed balanced CD4/CD8 phenotypes, whereas a second wave of clones that expanded from day 15 to 37 leaned towards CD4+. Contracting CD4+ clones appeared mostly in the CM and EM memory subsets, whereas CD8+ clones were enriched in EMRA. The second-wave clones that peaked on day 37 were not confirmed to be SARS-CoV-2 specific.

Looking up the germline V gene (reference sequence) yields CDR1 SEHNR and CDR2 FQNEAQ. Taken from cysteine to phenylalanine, the CDR3 has 14 residues. The sequence is cut down to CDR3 DNA, 42 bases in frame from base 1. The junction shows trimming of 2 bases on V and 5 bases on J, plus 12 bases between the germline ends. The receptor comes from a man between 18 and 35 years old who had mild COVID-19 (a few samples of this study predate the infection). The sample titles of this study are shuffled in the database, so cell type and time point are left out; the donor was told from shared clones. Sequencing was performed on PBMCs or a T cell subset sorted from them (not recorded which). The rearranged chain carries TRBV7-9 and TRBJ2-5; the D gene could be TRBD1 or TRBD2, each one agreeing over 5 bases. For the CDR3, the sequence is CASSLLQWGETQYF. The DNA sequence is TGTGCCAGCAGCTTACTGCAGTGGGGGGAGACCCAGTACTTC.